This TCR beta chain was sequenced in a study of blood T cells in healthy people across ages (dated by TCRdb to 2014 to 2015). At the level of the whole study: In model experiments, roughly one uniquely barcoded TCR beta cDNA molecule per two T cells was captured by template switching. Using deep sequencing normalized with unique cDNA molecular identifiers, the study measured how TCR beta repertoire diversity changes with age. Donors were grouped into four age groups: young (average approximately 15 years), middle-aged (39), aged (around 66) and long-lived (about 90). To avoid experimental bias, donors of different ages were distributed randomly across sequencing lanes. Using the same blood draw, the study looked at two additional independent replicas of 1 million unique cDNA reads for two donors, one aged 18 to 30 and the other aged 80 or older.

In the germline V gene, CDR1 corresponds to MNHEY and CDR2 to SVGAGI. After removal of 2 bases from V and 0 bases from J, the junction retains 19 bases not matched to a gene. The CDR3 goes from the cysteine to the phenylalanine over 21 residues. CDR3 DNA only is kept here, 63 bases in frame from base 1. The library was produced with 5' RACE. The instrument given in TCRdb is Illumina HiSeq 2500. The second PCR ran for roughly 7 to 12 cycles and used a J-beta primer mix along with a sample-barcoded 5' primer. A unique molecular identifier was introduced onto each TCR beta cDNA molecule by a template-switch 5' adaptor carrying 12 random nucleotides. At least 2.5 million CDR3-containing paired-end reads were obtained from each sample. First-strand cDNA synthesis was performed from all RNA using the Mint cDNA synthesis kit, with priming by a TRBC-specific oligonucleotide. All cDNA was treated with uracil-DNA glycosylase and then went through a first 18-cycle PCR with the universal primers M1SS and BC2_uni_R. In the paper's pipeline: Each sample was normalized by randomly selecting 1 million high-quality reads, each carrying a distinct molecular identifier. Reads sharing molecular identifiers were discarded rather than binned into consensus sequences. MiTCR, set to a Q25 quality threshold and the strictest error-elimination algorithm, was used for CDR3 identification, clonotype clustering and error correction. Lower-bound total TCR beta diversity was estimated with a nonparametric unseen species model using Euler transformation. TCRdb reanalyzed the raw reads on its own, using fastp at Q25 for trimming and MiXCR for clone calling, and kept in-frame beta chains. Each CDR3 protein appears once, grouped with its most common genes and DNA. V and J calls and clone size were set by TCRdb, not the authors. The sample records 850,000 to 1,000,000 distinct CDR3 sequences, roughly 52% of which are singletons. Roughly 12% of the sample is taken by the ten largest.

Remarks on this clonotype: Its target antigen remains unknown. Base qualities were left out, and no much larger clone turns up one base away.

Systemically healthy Caucasian individuals from Russia, over 30 in total and aged about 6 to 90 years, were included as donors. Ten milliliters of peripheral blood were drawn from each donor into EDTA-treated Vacutainer tubes. PBMCs were isolated by Ficoll-Paque density-gradient centrifugation, with at least 6 million obtained per sample. Trizol reagent was used to extract total RNA from PBMCs, with at least 6 micrograms per sample. The percentages of naive CD45RAhigh/CD27high T cells were determined by flow cytometry on a PBMC aliquot from every donor. Broad study findings and their caveats: A strong correlation was found between observed TCR beta diversity and the percentage of naive T cells measured by flow cytometry. As age increased, observed TCR beta diversity per million T cells dropped in a roughly linear way, and a significant reduction was already evident by age roughly 36. Total diversity estimates from one million sequenced T cells were considered lower bounds and underestimates. The long-lived group showed more naive CD4+ T cells, fewer expanded clones and increased TCR diversity than the aged group, suggesting age selection. Because the CMV infection status of the donors was unknown, age-related changes in expanded clonotypes may potentially have been confounded. Since profiling was done on bulk unsorted PBMCs, naive and antigen-experienced compartments could not be conclusively compared.

The clonotype comes from a man aged 25 to 45 in good health. The chain links TRBV6-5 with TRBJ2-4; TRBD2 lines up with 7 middle nucleotides. What was sequenced was blood. In nucleotide form, the sequence is TGTGCCAGCAGTTACACAGCCCAGGGCAGGGAGGGAAACTTAGCCAAAAACATTCAGTACTTC. This is translated as CASSYTAQGREGNLAKNIQYF.